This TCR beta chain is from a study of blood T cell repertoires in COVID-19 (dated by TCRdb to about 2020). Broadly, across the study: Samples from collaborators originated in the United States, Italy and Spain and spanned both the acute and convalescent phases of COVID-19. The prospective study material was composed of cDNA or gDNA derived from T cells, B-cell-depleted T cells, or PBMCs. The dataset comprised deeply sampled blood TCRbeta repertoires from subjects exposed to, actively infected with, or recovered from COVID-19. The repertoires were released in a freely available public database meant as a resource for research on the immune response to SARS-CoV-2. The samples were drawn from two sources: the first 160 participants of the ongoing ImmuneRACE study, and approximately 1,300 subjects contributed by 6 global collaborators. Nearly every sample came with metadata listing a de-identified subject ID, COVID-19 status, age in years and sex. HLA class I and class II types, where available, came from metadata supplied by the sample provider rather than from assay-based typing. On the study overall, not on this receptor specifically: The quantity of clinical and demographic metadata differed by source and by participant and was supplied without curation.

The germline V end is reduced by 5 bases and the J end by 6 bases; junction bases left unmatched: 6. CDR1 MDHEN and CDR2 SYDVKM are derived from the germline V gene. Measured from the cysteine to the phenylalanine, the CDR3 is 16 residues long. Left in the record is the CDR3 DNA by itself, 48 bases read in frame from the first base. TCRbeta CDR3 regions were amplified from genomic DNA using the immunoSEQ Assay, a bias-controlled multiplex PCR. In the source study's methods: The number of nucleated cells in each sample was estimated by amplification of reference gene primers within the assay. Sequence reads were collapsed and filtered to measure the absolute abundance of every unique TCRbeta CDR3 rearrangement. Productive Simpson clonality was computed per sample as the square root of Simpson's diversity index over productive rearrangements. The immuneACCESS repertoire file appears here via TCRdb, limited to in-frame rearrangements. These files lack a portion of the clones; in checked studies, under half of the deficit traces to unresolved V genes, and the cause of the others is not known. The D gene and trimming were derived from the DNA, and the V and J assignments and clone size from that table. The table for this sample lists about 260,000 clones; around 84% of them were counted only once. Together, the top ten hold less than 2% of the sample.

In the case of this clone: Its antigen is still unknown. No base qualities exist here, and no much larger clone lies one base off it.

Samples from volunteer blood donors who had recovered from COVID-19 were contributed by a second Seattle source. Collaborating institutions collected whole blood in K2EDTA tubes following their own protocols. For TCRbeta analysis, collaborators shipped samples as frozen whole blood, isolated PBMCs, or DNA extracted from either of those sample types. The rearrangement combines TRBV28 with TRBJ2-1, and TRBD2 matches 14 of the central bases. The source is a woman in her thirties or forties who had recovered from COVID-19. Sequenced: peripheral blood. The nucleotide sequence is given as TGTGCCAGCAGTACACCGGGACTAGCGGGGGTCAATGAGCAGTTCTTC. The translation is CASSTPGLAGVNEQFF.